These T cell receptor beta chains were read from a single sample in a study of PD-1 blockade in classical Hodgkin lymphoma. Clones were sequenced by immunoSEQ multiplex PCR, and TCRdb holds only the in-frame ones, with some missing. The sample holds around 8,000 clones, 80% to 90% seen once. Sequences were derived from peripheral blood mononuclear cells (PBMCs), sampled at baseline. The receptors derive from a human donor with classical Hodgkin lymphoma. The CDR3 runs from the conserved cysteine through the conserved F or W. Each record gives: V gene, D gene, clone size, J gene, CDR3 protein, CDR3 DNA. D genes are given only for firm matches. The size entry is marked missing in some rows and otherwise reads once, few, many or a size class.

TRBV27	-	-	TRBJ1-4	CASSLVSGYEKLFF	TGTGCCAGCAGTTTAGTGTCAGGGTACGAAAAACTGTTTTTT
TRBV27	-	-	TRBJ2-1	CASTPLRFGSSYNEQFF	TGTGCCAGCACTCCGTTGCGCTTCGGGAGCTCCTACAATGAGCAGTTCTTC
TRBV10-3	-	few	TRBJ2-3	CAISEGPLSTDTQYF	TGTGCCATCAGTGAGGGGCCGCTCAGCACAGATACGCAGTATTTT
TRBV9	-	-	TRBJ1-5	CASSVGGGQPQHF	TGTGCCAGCAGCGTAGGAGGGGGTCAGCCCCAGCATTTT
TRBV29-1	TRBD1	-	TRBJ2-1	CSVARTGNEQFF	TGCAGCGTTGCCCGGACAGGGAACGAGCAGTTCTTC
TRBV19	-	-	TRBJ1-5	CASSTLMTRGHQPQHF	TGTGCCAGTAGTACACTCATGACTCGAGGGCATCAGCCCCAGCATTTT
TRBV29-1	TRBD1	-	TRBJ2-7	CSVPQGVEQYF	TGCAGCGTTCCACAGGGGGTCGAGCAGTACTTC
TRBV11-3	-	-	TRBJ1-2	CASSPTPTASGYTF	TGTGCCAGCAGCCCCACCCCGACAGCCAGCGGCTACACCTTC
TRBV30	TRBD2	-	TRBJ2-7	CAWRGGGTGTYEQYF	TGTGCCTGGCGGGGGGGCGGGACTGGAACCTACGAGCAGTACTTC
TRBV28	-	-	TRBJ2-7	CASSLTGPYEQYF	TGTGCCAGCAGTTTAACGGGCCCCTACGAGCAGTACTTC
TRBV6-6	-	-	TRBJ2-7	CASSYYPQPVYF	TGTGCCAGCAGTTACTATCCACAGCCCGTCTACTTC
TRBV7-9	-	-	TRBJ1-1	CASSSRKGESLSGTEAFF	TGTGCCAGCAGCTCACGAAAAGGGGAGTCACTCAGTGGCACTGAAGCTTTCTTT
TRBV6-5	-	-	TRBJ2-7	CASSYEVGRGYEQYF	TGTGCCAGCAGTTACGAAGTCGGACGAGGGTACGAGCAGTACTTC
TRBV9	-	-	TRBJ2-5	CASSVDIGWGTQYF	TGTGCCAGCAGCGTAGATATAGGGTGGGGGACCCAGTACTTC
TRBV6-4	TRBD1	-	TRBJ1-1	CASSSTPGQGEAFF	TGTGCCAGCAGCTCTACCCCGGGACAGGGTGAAGCTTTCTTT
TRBV7-6	TRBD2	-	TRBJ2-1	CASSFFSGSSNEQFF	TGTGCCAGCAGCTTTTTTAGCGGGTCTTCCAATGAGCAGTTCTTC
TRBV18	TRBD1	-	TRBJ1-5	CASSPGTANQPQHF	TGTGCCAGCTCACCCGGGACAGCTAATCAGCCCCAGCATTTT
TRBV4-3	TRBD2	-	TRBJ2-1	CASSQDGGLAGGGNEQFF	TGCGCCAGCAGCCAAGATGGGGGACTAGCGGGAGGTGGCAATGAGCAGTTCTTC
TRBV6-5	TRBD1	-	TRBJ1-3	CASSWGTGHSGNTIYF	TGTGCCAGCAGTTGGGGGACAGGGCACTCTGGAAACACCATATATTTT
TRBV5-1	TRBD1	large	TRBJ2-7	CASSLGTGMYEQYF	TGCGCCAGCAGCTTGGGGACAGGGATGTACGAGCAGTACTTC
TRBV5-8	TRBD2	few	TRBJ2-2	CASSATGTSENTGELFF	TGTGCCAGCAGCGCTACCGGGACTAGCGAGAACACCGGGGAGCTGTTTTTT
TRBV29-1	TRBD1	-	TRBJ2-2	CSVGNPGTGSNTGELFF	TGCAGCGTTGGTAATCCCGGGACAGGGTCGAACACCGGGGAGCTGTTTTTT
TRBV25-1	-	-	TRBJ1-4	CASSEAQGPSNEKLFF	TGTGCCAGCAGTGAGGCTCAGGGGCCTTCTAATGAAAAACTGTTTTTT